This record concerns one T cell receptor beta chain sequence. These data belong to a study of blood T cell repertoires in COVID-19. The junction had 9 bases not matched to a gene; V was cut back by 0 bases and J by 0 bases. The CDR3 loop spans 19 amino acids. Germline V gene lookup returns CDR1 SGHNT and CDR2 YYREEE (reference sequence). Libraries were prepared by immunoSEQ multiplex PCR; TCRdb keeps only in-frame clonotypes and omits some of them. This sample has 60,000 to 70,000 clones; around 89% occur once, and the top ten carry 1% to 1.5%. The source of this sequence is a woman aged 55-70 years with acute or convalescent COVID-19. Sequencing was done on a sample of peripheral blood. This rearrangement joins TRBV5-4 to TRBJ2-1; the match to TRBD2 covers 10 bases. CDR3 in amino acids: CASSLARAGGPSSYNEQFF. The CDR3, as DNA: TGTGCCAGCAGCTTGGCCCGAGCGGGAGGGCCTAGCTCCTACAATGAGCAGTTCTTC.